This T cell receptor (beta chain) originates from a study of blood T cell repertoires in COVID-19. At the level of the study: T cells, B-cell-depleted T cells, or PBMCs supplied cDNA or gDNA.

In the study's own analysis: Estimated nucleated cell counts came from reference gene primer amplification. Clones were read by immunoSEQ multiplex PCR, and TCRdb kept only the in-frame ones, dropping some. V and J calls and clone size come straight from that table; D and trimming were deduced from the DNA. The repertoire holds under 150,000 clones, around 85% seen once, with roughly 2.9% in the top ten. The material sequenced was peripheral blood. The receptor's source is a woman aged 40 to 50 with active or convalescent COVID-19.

The CDR3 DNA reads as TGTGCCAGCAGTGTAGGGGGACCTGGTGGCTACACCTTC. Its translation is CASSVGGPGGYTF. This chain joins TRBV2 and TRBJ1-2; tentative D call: TRBD1 (6 bases). The CDR3 has 13 amino acids. Germline V gene lookup returns CDR1 SNHLY and CDR2 FYNNEI. V lost 4 bases and J 7 bases, leaving 13 bases between the germline ends.